A selection of T cell receptor beta chains follows, all from one sample in a study of metastatic and nonmetastatic thyroid tumors. TCRdb redid the clone calls on the PCR reads using MiXCR. The table records fewer than 7,500 clones, 18% of them present only once. The sample was adjacent normal tissue. These receptors were obtained from a male donor with papillary thyroid cancer or a benign thyroid nodule (not recorded which). Some clones in this sample may be carry-over from other donors' samples. CDR3s include the opening cysteine and the closing phenylalanine or tryptophan. Each record gives: V gene, J gene, clone size, D gene, CDR3 DNA, CDR3 protein. D genes are given only for firm matches. For some rows the clone size is stated as once, few or many, or as a class when expanded; others skip it.

TRBV6-6	TRBJ2-1	few	.	TGTGCCAGCAGTTACTCGGGCGGGGGCGGGAATGAGCAGTTCTTC	CASSYSGGGGNEQFF
TRBV20-1	TRBJ2-7	many	TRBD1	TGCAGTGCATCTCCGGGACAGGGGGCCTACGAGCAGTACTTC	CSASPGQGAYEQYF
TRBV6-1	TRBJ2-7	.	TRBD1	TGTGCCAGCAGTGCAAACAGGGGGCGCGGCGAGCAGTACTTC	CASSANRGRGEQYF
TRBV10-3	TRBJ1-2	.	.	TGTGCCATCAGTGAGTCCGCGGAAGGGGGCTATGGCTACACCTTC	CAISESAEGGYGYTF
TRBV27	TRBJ2-5	.	.	TGTGCCAGCGGCTTGGGGGCTCTCCAAGAGACCCAGTACTTC	CASGLGALQETQYF
TRBV28	TRBJ2-5	medium-sized	.	TGTGCCAGCAGTTTAGGGGGGGGCCGTCAGAAGCCCCAGTACTTC	CASSLGGGRQKPQYF
TRBV11-2	TRBJ1-2	.	TRBD1	TGTGCCAGCAGCCGAACTTGGACAGGTTCACGTCCTACTGGTGGCTACACCTTC	CASSRTWTGSRPTGGYTF
TRBV12-3/TRBV12-4	TRBJ1-2	.	TRBD1	TGTGCCAGCAGTTCGCGCCCTGTAACAGGGGGCGCGTGGGGCTACACCTTC	CASSSRPVTGGAWGYTF
TRBV6-1	TRBJ2-2	many	.	TGTGCCAGCAGTCCACCGCGGGATCGAAGGGCCGGGGAGCTGTTTTTT	CASSPPRDRRAGELFF
TRBV2	TRBJ2-1	medium-sized	TRBD2	TGTGCCAGCAGTGAAGCGGGACTAGCGAACGATGAGCAGTTCTTC	CASSEAGLANDEQFF
TRBV9	TRBJ2-3	many	.	TGTGCCAGCAGCGCCTCCACCGGGGCTAGAACAGATACGCAGTATTTT	CASSASTGARTDTQYF
TRBV5-4	TRBJ2-1	.	TRBD1	TGTGCCAGCAGACTTGGAGTAGGGACAGGGGGCGATTCTAGCTTCAATGAGCAGTTCTTC	CASRLGVGTGGDSSFNEQFF
TRBV7-9	TRBJ1-2	.	.	TGTGCCAGCAGCCTAGACGGGACACAGCGGGGCTACACCTTC	CASSLDGTQRGYTF
TRBV20-1	TRBJ2-7	once	.	TGCAGTGCTAGAGCGGGAGGGGGCAACGAGCAGTACTTC	CSARAGGGNEQYF
TRBV28	TRBJ1-5	medium-sized	.	TGTGCCAGCAGCGTACAAGGGTTCCCCAGCCATTTT	CASSVQGFPSHF
TRBV19	TRBJ2-2	few	.	TGTGCCAGTAAAGCACACCCCGGCGTGGAGCTGTTTTTT	CASKAHPGVELFF
TRBV19	TRBJ2-2	few	.	TGTGCCATCAGTAGTTTGAACACCGGGGAGCTGTTTTTT	CAISSLNTGELFF
TRBV9	TRBJ1-2	.	.	TGTGCCAGCAGCGTAGACGTCAACTATGGCTACACCTTC	CASSVDVNYGYTF